Each of the 27 T cell receptor beta chains below was sequenced from the same sample in a study of cytomegalovirus exposure and HLA in healthy donors. The PCR used 60 Vbeta and 13 Jbeta primers. TCRdb's copy holds only in-frame clones and misses some; the assay was immunoSEQ multiplex PCR. The table lists more than 150,000 clones, 76% of them singletons. Sequencing was carried out using PBMCs. These receptors came from a young man in good health and CMV-seronegative.

The V and J genes are TRBV7-2 and TRBJ1-2; 9 bases are a match to TRBD1. V lost 6 bases, J lost 3 bases, and 8 bases stayed unmatched. The CDR3 length is 15 residues. CDR1 is SGHTA, CDR2 FQGNSA, per germline. The CDR3 DNA follows: TGTGCCAGCAGACCCGGGACAGGGAATCACTATGGCTACACCTTC. It specifies CASRPGTGNHYGYTF. Filled out from reference TRBV7-2 and TRBJ1-2, the complete variable domain reads GAGVSQSPSNKVTEKGKDVELRCDPISGHTALYWYRQSLGQGLEFLIYFQGNSAPDKSGLPSDRFSAERTGGSVSTLTIQRTQQEDSAVYLCASRPGTGNHYGYTFGSGTRLTVV.

This chain connects TRBV20-1 to TRBJ2-3, with D unclear. This CDR3 contains 10 residues. Germline V lookup: CDR1 DFQATT, CDR2 SNEGSKA (reference sequence). Here the CDR3 DNA reads TGCAGCGCGTGGACAGATACGCAGTATTTT. Translated: CSAWTDTQYF.

The genes are TRBV6-5 and TRBJ2-2; 7 positions agree with TRBD2. Trimming took 5 bases from V and 6 from J; bases not matched to a gene: 9. Per germline, CDR1 MNHEY and CDR2 SVGAGI. The CDR3 has 15 residues. This chain's CDR3 is CASSQTGGGSGELFF. CDR3 DNA: TGTGCCAGCAGTCAGACTGGCGGGGGATCCGGGGAGCTGTTTTTT.

The V gene is TRBV18, the J gene TRBJ1-2; D is undetermined. The CDR3 is 12 amino acids. Germline V gene data show CDR1 as KGHSH and CDR2 as LQKENI. Trimming took 3 bases from V and 6 from J, leaving 8 bases between them. The CDR3: CASSPREDGYTF. The CDR3 DNA sequence: TGTGCCAGCTCACCGAGGGAGGATGGCTACACCTTC.

J is TRBJ2-7 and V is TRBV5-4; 13 bases are shared with TRBD2. From germline, CDR1 is SGHNT and CDR2 YYREEE (reference sequence). The CDR3 length is 18 residues. V shed 0 bases and J 3 bases; nucleotides not matched to a gene: 9. CDR3 loop: CASSLGTSGSGPRYEQYF. DNA of the CDR3: TGTGCCAGCAGCTTGGGGACTAGCGGGAGCGGGCCCCGCTACGAGCAGTACTTC.

This sequence joins TRBV7-2 and TRBJ1-2; TRBD1 matches at 9 bases. The CDR3 is made up of 17 amino acids. Germline CDR1 is SGHTA and CDR2 is FQGNSA. After removal of 0 bases from V and 1 base from J, the junction contained 6 bases not matched to a gene. This chain's CDR3 is CASSLARGQGINYGYTF. CDR3 DNA sequence: TGTGCCAGCAGCTTAGCGCGGGGACAGGGTATTAACTATGGCTACACCTTC. Complete variable domain (other parts from reference TRBV7-2 and TRBJ1-2): GAGVSQSPSNKVTEKGKDVELRCDPISGHTALYWYRQSLGQGLEFLIYFQGNSAPDKSGLPSDRFSAERTGGSVSTLTIQRTQQEDSAVYLCASSLARGQGINYGYTFGSGTRLTVV.

The CDR3 DNA reads as TGTGCCAGCACCCCTGAATCTCGGGGACAGGGCTACAATGAGCAGTTCTTC. This sequence encodes CASTPESRGQGYNEQFF. The J gene is TRBJ2-1, the V gene TRBV28, with 9 bases identical to TRBD1. The CDR3 contains 17 residues. CDR1 is MDHEN and CDR2 is SYDVKM in the germline V gene. Trimming removed 7 bases from V and 3 bases from J; junction bases left unmatched: 13.

This chain links TRBV7-2 with TRBJ1-1; no clear D gene. CDR1 is SGHTA, CDR2 FQGNSA, per germline. CDR3 length: 13 residues. V lost 5 bases to trimming and J lost 3 bases, with 10 bases between them. The CDR3 reads CASSTLFYTEAFF. DNA of the CDR3: TGTGCCAGCAGCACTCTCTTTTACACTGAAGCTTTCTTT. The full variable domain, in which reference TRBV7-2 and TRBJ1-1 provide the parts outside the CDR3, is GAGVSQSPSNKVTEKGKDVELRCDPISGHTALYWYRQSLGQGLEFLIYFQGNSAPDKSGLPSDRFSAERTGGSVSTLTIQRTQQEDSAVYLCASSTLFYTEAFFGQGTRLTVV.

This chain links TRBV9 with TRBJ2-2; 7 positions agree with TRBD2. Germline assignment: CDR1 SGDLS and CDR2 YYNGEE. The V segment lost 4 bases and the J segment 6 bases; nucleotides outside the gene matches: 3. This CDR3 comprises 13 residues. This CDR3 reads CASSLRGAGELFF. For the CDR3, the DNA is TGTGCCAGCAGCCTACGGGGGGCCGGGGAGCTGTTTTTT.

The V call is TRBV4-2, the J call TRBJ1-1; TRBD1 matches at 8 bases. CDR3 length equals 15 residues. From germline, CDR1 is LGHNA and CDR2 YNFKEQ. V was pared by 3 bases and J by 1 base, with 4 bases of the junction left unmatched. The CDR3 DNA reads as TGTGCCAGCAGCCAGGCACAGGGGGAGAACACTGAAGCTTTCTTT. It encodes CASSQAQGENTEAFF.

This clone was seen once. The genes are TRBV6-6 and TRBJ1-3; TRBD1 aligns across 9 bases. This CDR3 comprises 15 residues. CDR1 and CDR2 (germline): MNHNY, SVGAGI (reference sequence). V lost 6 bases and J lost 1; bases outside the gene matches: 4. CDR3 in amino acids: CASRPTGGSGNTIYF. In DNA form, the CDR3 reads TGTGCCAGCAGGCCGACAGGGGGTTCTGGAAACACCATATATTTT.

A few counts support this clone. J is TRBJ1-6 and V is TRBV9; D gene uncertain. Germline V gene lookup returns CDR1 SGDLS and CDR2 YYNGEE. Trimming removed 4 bases at V and 7 bases at J, with 15 bases between. The CDR3 is 15 amino acids. The CDR3 loop is CASSPTADGNSPLHF. The CDR3 DNA sequence: TGTGCCAGCAGCCCCACCGCCGACGGGAATTCACCCCTCCACTTT. The whole variable domain, filled in from reference TRBV9 and TRBJ1-6, reads DSGVTQTPKHLITATGQRVTLRCSPRSGDLSVYWYQQSLDQGLQFLIQYYNGEERAKGNILERFSAQQFPDLHSELNLSSLELGDSALYFCASSPTADGNSPLHFGNGTRLTVT.

This chain links TRBV7-2 with TRBJ2-2, with TRBD1 matching 7 bases. The length of the CDR3 is 14 residues. The V gene's germline CDR1 is SGHTA and CDR2 FQGNSA. V gave up 7 bases and J gave up 2 bases; unmatched junction bases: 4. Here the CDR3 reads CASTGQINTGELFF. CDR3 bases: TGTGCCAGCACGGGACAGATCAACACCGGGGAGCTGTTTTTT.

The chain employs TRBV6-1 and TRBJ1-2; a possible D gene is TRBD1 (6 bases). V was trimmed by 0 bases and J by 2 bases, leaving 10 bases between them. Germline CDR1 and CDR2: MNHNS and SASEGT. CDR3 length equals 15 residues. As DNA, the CDR3 is TGTGCCAGCAGTGAAGCCCCTGACAGGAACTATGGCTACACCTTC. Encoded protein: CASSEAPDRNYGYTF.

This clone showed up just a few times. V gene TRBV18 combines with J gene TRBJ2-3; D is perhaps TRBD2 (5 bases). CDR3 length: 15 amino acids. The ends were cut back, 0 bases at V and 5 bases at J, with 12 bases in the middle. The germline CDR1 and CDR2 sequences are KGHSH and LQKENI. The CDR3 is CASSPPSARGDTQYF. DNA of the CDR3: TGTGCCAGCTCACCACCGTCAGCCCGGGGAGATACGCAGTATTTT. The full variable domain, rest sourced from reference TRBV18 and TRBJ2-3, is NAGVMQNPRHLVRRRGQEARLRCSPMKGHSHVYWYRQLPEEGLKFMVYLQKENIIDESGMPKERFSAEFPKEGPSILRIQQVVRGDSAAYFCASSPPSARGDTQYFGPGTRLTVL.

V and J are TRBV9 and TRBJ2-5; D is unclear. V was cut by 3 bases and J by 5 bases, with 11 bases left in between. There are 13 residues in the CDR3. From germline, CDR1 is SGDLS and CDR2 YYNGEE. As DNA, the CDR3 is TGTGCCAGCAGCGCCTCTCCCGGGGAGACCCAGTACTTC. The encoded protein is CASSASPGETQYF.

The chain recombines TRBV12-5 with TRBJ1-1; 8 bases fit TRBD1. The germline gives CDR1 LGHNT, CDR2 FRNRAP. The V and J ends lost 6 bases and 1 base, in that order; junction bases with no gene match: 10. CDR3 size: 16 residues. This CDR3 is CASGLLTGTGNTEAFF. DNA for the CDR3: TGTGCTAGTGGACTATTAACCGGGACAGGGAACACTGAAGCTTTCTTT.

The chain is built from TRBV11-2 and TRBJ2-7; D remains ambiguous. V lost 8 bases and J lost 1, with 12 bases in between. The CDR3 totals 13 residues. The V gene's germline CDR1 is SGHAT and CDR2 FQNNGV. This chain's CDR3 is CASGHYSSYEQYF. For the CDR3, the DNA is TGTGCCAGCGGCCACTACTCTTCCTACGAGCAGTACTTC.

The J gene is TRBJ2-5, the V gene TRBV5-4; 7 nucleotides line up with TRBD1. The closer fit of TRBJ2-7 to the DNA end suggests the J call may be wrong. CDR3 length equals 15 residues. CDR1 and CDR2 (germline): SGHNT, YYREEE (reference sequence). As DNA, the CDR3 is TGTGCCAGCAGTACGGGACAGTCTAATTCCTACGAGCAGTACTTC. As protein: CASSTGQSNSYEQYF.

The chain employs TRBV5-6 and TRBJ1-2, with D possibly matching TRBD1 (6 bases). CDR3 length: 15 residues. Trimming took 2 bases from V and 1 from J, leaving 12 bases between them. The germline V gene encodes CDR1 SGHDT and CDR2 YYEEEE. The CDR3 DNA reads as TGTGCCAGCAGCTTTCTACAGGGTTTTAACTATGGCTACACCTTC. This sequence encodes CASSFLQGFNYGYTF.

The chain couples TRBV5-5 to TRBJ2-7; 11 bases align to TRBD1. V gave up 4 bases and J gave up 1 base; unmatched junction bases: 7. The CDR3 has 16 residues. CDR1 and CDR2 (germline): SGHKS, YYEKEE (reference sequence). This chain's CDR3 is CASSKKGQGESYEQYF. DNA of the CDR3: TGTGCCAGCAGCAAAAAGGGACAGGGGGAATCCTACGAGCAGTACTTC. Complete variable domain (other parts from reference TRBV5-5 and TRBJ2-7): DAGVTQSPTHLIKTRGQQVTLRCSPISGHKSVSWYQQVLGQGPQFIFQYYEKEERGRGNFPDRFSARQFPNYSSELNVNALLLGDSALYLCASSKKGQGESYEQYFGPGTRLTVT.

The CDR3 sequence is CASSIGQGAYNEQFF. The CDR3 DNA sequence: TGTGCCAGCAGCATCGGACAGGGGGCCTACAATGAGCAGTTCTTC. The chain links TRBV6-5 to TRBJ2-1, with 10 bases matching TRBD1. Germline assignment: CDR1 MNHEY and CDR2 SVGAGI. V shed 6 bases, J shed 2 bases, and the junction held 4 bases outside the gene matches. CDR3 length: 15 residues.

The chain recombines TRBV6-5 with TRBJ1-4; 8 positions match TRBD1. The V gene's germline CDR1 is MNHEY and CDR2 SVGAGI. The CDR3 contains 16 residues. The V and J ends lost 2 bases and 8 bases, in that order; junction bases with no gene match: 10. For the CDR3, the DNA is TGTGCCAGCAGTTACACCAGGGGGCGCCCCGGCGAAAAACTGTTTTTT. This codes for CASSYTRGRPGEKLFF.

This clone was observed once. The junction and the germline gene differ at one end; a read error may be behind it. The J gene is TRBJ2-3, the V gene TRBV7-9; TRBD1 aligns across 7 bases. CDR3 length equals 11 residues. Germline V lookup: CDR1 SEHNR, CDR2 FQNEAQ (reference sequence). The CDR3 DNA is TGTGCCAGCAGCTTTCCGGGACAGCAGGTATTT. It encodes CASSFPGQQVF. Full variable domain (rest looked up from reference TRBV7-9 and TRBJ2-3): DTGVSQNPRHKITKRGQNVTFRCDPISEHNRLYWYRQTLGQGPEFLTYFQNEAQLEKSRLLSDRFSAERPKGSFSTLEIQRTEQGDSAMYLCASSFPGQQVFGPGTRLTVL.

V is TRBV19 and J is TRBJ1-6; TRBD1 matches at 10 bases. The germline V gene encodes CDR1 LNHDA and CDR2 SQIVND (reference sequence). Trimming at V came to 3 bases and at J to 8 bases, leaving 4 bases not matched to a gene. The CDR3 has 15 amino acids. CDR3 nucleotides: TGTGCCAGTAGTATCGGGACAGGGGTGGATTCACCCCTCCACTTT. Translated: CASSIGTGVDSPLHF. The complete variable domain, with remaining parts taken from reference TRBV19 and TRBJ1-6, reads DGGITQSPKYLFRKEGQNVTLSCEQNLNHDAMYWYRQDPGQGLRLIYYSQIVNDFQKGDIAEGYSVSREKKESFPLTVTSAQKNPTAFYLCASSIGTGVDSPLHFGNGTRLTVT.

On this clone: The junction shows a germline mismatch at one end, possibly a read error. The chain recombines TRBV6-5 with TRBJ2-4; TRBD1 is a possible D gene (6 bases). The length of the CDR3 is 14 residues. CDR1 and CDR2 from the germline V gene are MNHEY and SVGAGI. CDR3 in amino acids: CASSYSTTGSPSDF. CDR3 bases: TGTGCCAGCAGTTACTCCACGACAGGTTCCCCGTCGGACTTC.

The rearrangement uses TRBV2 and TRBJ2-2; perhaps TRBD2 as D (6 bases). The CDR3 sequence is 16 residues long. Germline V gene lookup returns CDR1 SNHLY and CDR2 FYNNEI. Trimming cost V 0 bases and J 8 bases, with 16 bases left between them. The CDR3 reads CASSEARLALTGELFF. The CDR3 coding sequence is TGTGCCAGCAGTGAAGCCCGGCTAGCGTTGACTGGGGAGCTGTTTTTT.